These 2 T cell receptor beta chains were sequenced from one sample in a study of shared clonotypes between healthy human individuals. TCRdb's copy holds only in-frame clones and misses some; the assay was immunoSEQ multiplex PCR. The repertoire includes roughly 2.6 million clones, around 90% of them detected once, and roughly 0.13% sits in the top ten. Input material: naive CD4+ T cells sorted from blood. As to subset: CD45RA+ positively selected. The receptors were sampled from a man aged 18 to 29 in good health.

About this clone: Other DNA sequences within the sample encode an identical CDR3. Written as DNA, the CDR3 is TGTGCCAGCAGTGAGGGGCAGGGCAATCAGCCCCAGCATTTT. Protein product: CASSEGQGNQPQHF. This chain links TRBV2 with TRBJ1-5; perhaps TRBD1 as D (5 bases). V was shortened by 3 bases and J by 2 bases, with 8 bases between the two germline ends. The germline V gene encodes CDR1 SNHLY and CDR2 FYNNEI. This CDR3 region has 14 residues. Full variable domain (missing parts from reference TRBV2 and TRBJ1-5): EPEVTQTPSHQVTQMGQEVILRCVPISNHLYFYWYRQILGQKVEFLVSFYNNEISEKSEIFDDQFSVERPDGSNFTLKIRSTKLEDSAMYFCASSEGQGNQPQHFGDGTRLSIL.

The V and J genes are TRBV7-9 and TRBJ1-4; TRBD1 might be the D (6 bases). Trimming shortened V by 5 bases and J by 6 bases, and 22 bases separated the two germline ends. Germline values: CDR1 SEHNR, CDR2 FQNEAQ (reference sequence). The CDR3 runs 17 residues. CDR3 protein: CASSRNRVTREDEKLFF. In nucleotides, the CDR3 is TGTGCCAGCAGCCGAAACAGGGTCACGAGGGAGGATGAAAAACTGTTTTTT.